This T cell receptor beta chain was identified during a study of blood T cell repertoires in COVID-19. At the level of the study: Sources were T cells, B-cell-depleted T cells, or PBMCs; the material itself was cDNA or gDNA.

This CDR3 region has 12 residues. Trimming shortened V by 1 base and J by 6 bases, and 3 bases separated the two germline ends. The repertoire was sequenced with immunoSEQ multiplex PCR; TCRdb's copy has only in-frame clones and lacks some. The table shows 250,000 or so clones, with about 80% occurring only once. V usage is TRBV12-3 or TRBV12-4 and J usage is TRBJ2-2; no reliable D call. The TCR comes from a woman over 75 with acute or convalescent COVID-19. Sequencing input: peripheral blood. CDR3 sequence: CASSLVAGELFF. CDR3 coding DNA: TGTGCCAGCAGTTTAGTCGCCGGGGAGCTGTTTTTT.